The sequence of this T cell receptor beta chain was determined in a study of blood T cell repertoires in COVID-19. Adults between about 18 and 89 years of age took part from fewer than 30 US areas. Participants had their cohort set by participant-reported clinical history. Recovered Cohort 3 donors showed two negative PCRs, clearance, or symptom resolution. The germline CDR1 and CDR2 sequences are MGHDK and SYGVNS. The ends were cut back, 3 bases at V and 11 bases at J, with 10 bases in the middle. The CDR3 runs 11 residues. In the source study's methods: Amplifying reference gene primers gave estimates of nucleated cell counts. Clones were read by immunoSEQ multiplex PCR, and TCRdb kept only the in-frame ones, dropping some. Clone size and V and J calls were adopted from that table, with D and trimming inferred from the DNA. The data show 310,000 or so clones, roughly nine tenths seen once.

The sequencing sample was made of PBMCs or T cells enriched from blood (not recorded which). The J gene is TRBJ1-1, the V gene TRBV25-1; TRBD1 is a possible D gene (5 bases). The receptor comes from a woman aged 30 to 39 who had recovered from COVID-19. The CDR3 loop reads CASSDGRAAFF. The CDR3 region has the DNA TGTGCCAGCAGTGACGGCAGGGCGGCTTTCTTT. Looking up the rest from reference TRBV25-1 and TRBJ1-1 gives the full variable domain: EADIYQTPRYLVIGTGKKITLECSQTMGHDKMYWYQQDPGMELHLIHYSYGVNSTEKGDLSSESTVSRIRTEHFPLTLESARPSHTSQYLCASSDGRAAFFGQGTRLTVV.